This TCR beta chain originates from a study of blood T cell repertoires in COVID-19 (dated by TCRdb to the early 2020s). Some background on the complete study: Samples from collaborators originated in the United States, Italy and Spain and spanned both the acute and convalescent phases of COVID-19. The prospective study material was composed of cDNA or gDNA derived from T cells, B-cell-depleted T cells, or PBMCs. Deeply sampled blood TCRbeta repertoires from subjects exposed to, actively infected with, or recovered from COVID-19 were included in the dataset. A freely available public database, intended as a resource for researchers studying the immune response to SARS-CoV-2, is where the repertoires were released. The samples were drawn from two sources: the first 160 participants of the ongoing ImmuneRACE study, and fewer than 1,500 subjects contributed by 6 global collaborators. Nearly every sample came with metadata listing a de-identified subject ID, COVID-19 status, age in years and sex. Where HLA class I and class II types were available, the types were taken from metadata supplied by the sample provider, not from assay-based typing.

Participants in the prospective study were enrolled through a virtual design, were aged roughly 18 to 100 years, and lived in about two dozen United States geographic areas. In the prospective study, cohorts were assigned on the basis of participant-reported clinical history obtained from a screening survey and a study questionnaire. For ImmuneRACE Cohort 3, a participant was defined as recovered based on two consecutive negative NP/OP PCR tests, clearance by a healthcare professional, or resolution of symptoms. Each participant in the prospective study had whole blood, serum and a nasopharyngeal or oropharyngeal swab collected by mobile phlebotomists. Participants in the prospective study had the option to provide additional blood draws and questionnaires over a roughly 2-month period. Prospective study blood samples were shipped either frozen or at room temperature before DNA extraction. TCRbeta CDR3 regions were amplified from genomic DNA by means of the immunoSEQ Assay, a bias-controlled multiplex PCR. Per the source publication's procedure: The number of nucleated cells in each sample was estimated from the amplification of reference gene primers within the assay. To quantify the absolute abundance of each unique TCRbeta CDR3 rearrangement, sequence reads were collapsed and filtered. For each sample, productive Simpson clonality was calculated as the square root of Simpson's diversity index over productive rearrangements. TCRdb retrieved this table from immuneACCESS and kept in-frame rearrangements only. Not all clones are present; in checked studies, unresolved V genes account for under half, and no reason is known for the remainder. V and J calls and clone size are as listed in that table; D and trimming were resolved from the DNA. Within this sample are around 310,000 clones, with about 89% of them counted one time only. The top ten hold about 9.9% of the sample.

CDR1 LGHDT and CDR2 YNNKEL were looked up in the germline V gene (reference sequence). Ends trimmed: V by 1 base, J by 8 bases; bases unmatched to a gene: 4. The CDR3 sequence holds 14 residues, the cysteine and phenylalanine included. The only DNA kept is the CDR3, 42 bases in frame from the first base. On this clone itself: Which antigen it targets is not known. No base qualities exist here, and no much larger clone lies one base off it.

General study outcomes and caveats: The amount of clinical and demographic metadata varied by source and participant and was provided uncurated.

The sequence came from a woman aged 40 to 49 who had recovered from COVID-19. The rearrangement combines TRBV3-1 (or the pseudogene TRBV3-2) with TRBJ2-3, with 9 junctional bases fitting TRBD2. Sample: PBMCs or T cells enriched from blood (not recorded which). The DNA sequence reads TGTGCCAGCAGCCAAGTGGCGGGAGGGGGTACGCAGTATTTT. Its product reads: CASSQVAGGGTQYF.